These T cell receptor beta chains were read from a single sample in a study of T cells in localized non-small cell lung cancer. Method: immunoSEQ multiplex PCR; TCRdb's copy keeps in-frame clones and lacks some. The table has 45,000 to 65,000 clones, around 80% seen once; the top ten hold 4.5% to 5.5%. The sequencing used PBMCs, collected before any cancer treatment. The receptors were sampled from a woman aged 40 to 75 with stage II lung adenocarcinoma. CDR3s include the opening cysteine and the closing phenylalanine or tryptophan. A D gene is named only where the DNA matches it firmly. Clone sizes are given selectively: once, few, many, or a class where the clone is expanded.

TRBV5-4	-	TRBD2	TRBJ2-1	TGTGCCAGCAGCTCCGGGGGGAGCTCCTACAATGAGCAGTTCTTC	CASSSGGSSYNEQFF
TRBV5-1	-	-	TRBJ2-1	TGCGCCAGCAGCTCTGGTAATGAGCAGTTCTTC	CASSSGNEQFF
TRBV6-1	-	-	TRBJ1-5	TGTGCCAGCAGTGATATACCGCTTAACAATCAGCCCCAGCATTTT	CASSDIPLNNQPQHF
TRBV7-9	few	-	TRBJ1-5	TGTGCCAGCAGCTCCGACAGCTCGGGGGCTCAGCCCCAGCATTTT	CASSSDSSGAQPQHF
TRBV5-6	medium-sized	-	TRBJ1-1	TGTGCCAGCAGCTGGATGAGGGGTGAAGCTTTCTTT	CASSWMRGEAFF
TRBV5-1	-	TRBD1	TRBJ2-5	TGCGCCACAAAGCCAACTCCAGGGGGCCTCCAAGAGACCCAGTACTTC	CATKPTPGGLQETQYF
TRBV6-1	few	-	TRBJ2-3	TGTGCCAGCAGTGAAGATGGGGGCCGCCGTCGACTAGATACGCAGTATTTT	CASSEDGGRRRLDTQYF
TRBV18	few	-	TRBJ2-7	TGTGCCAGCTCACCTTCCCTGGCAGGGAGCTACGAGCAGTACTTC	CASSPSLAGSYEQYF
TRBV6-6	-	-	TRBJ2-5	TGTGCCAGCAGTTTCCCGGGACAACAAGAGACCCAGTACTTC	CASSFPGQQETQYF
TRBV4-2	-	TRBD2	TRBJ2-3	TGTGCCAGCAGCCAAGATCGGGGGGGCCGAACAGATACGCAGTATTTT	CASSQDRGGRTDTQYF
TRBV7-9	few	-	TRBJ1-1	TGTGCCAGCAGCTTAGCTCTGAACACTGAAGCTTTCTTT	CASSLALNTEAFF
TRBV5-4	-	-	TRBJ2-3	TGTGCCAGCAGCTTGTATGGTAATTCGCAGTATTTT	CASSLYGNSQYF
TRBV5-1	once	-	TRBJ1-3	TGCGCCAGCAGCTTGGGAGGGTCCTCTGGAAACACCATATATTTT	CASSLGGSSGNTIYF
TRBV9	once	TRBD2	TRBJ2-1	TGTGCCAGCAGCGCCTCCCCGGGACTAGCAAACAATGAGCAGTTCTTC	CASSASPGLANNEQFF
TRBV18	-	-	TRBJ1-4	TGTGCCAGCTCACCCATGACTGCTAGTAATGAAAAACTGTTTTTT	CASSPMTASNEKLFF
TRBV25-1	-	TRBD1	TRBJ2-1	TGTGCCAGCCAGGGACAGGGGATCAATGAGCAGTTCTTC	CASQGQGINEQFF
TRBV5-4	-	TRBD1	TRBJ1-2	TGTGCCAGCAGCCAGGGACAGACTCTTAAAAGTTTTGGCTACACCTTC	CASSQGQTLKSFGYTF
TRBV5-6	-	TRBD1	TRBJ2-7	TGTGCCAGCAGCTTGGGGACAGGGACCTACGAGCAGTACTTC	CASSLGTGTYEQYF
TRBV11-2	once	TRBD1	TRBJ2-2	TGTGCCAGCAGCCGGGACAGGGTGGCCGGGGAGCTGTTTTTT	CASSRDRVAGELFF
TRBV19	-	TRBD1	TRBJ1-2	TGTGCCAGTAGTATCGTCCCCGGGACAGGCTATGGCTACACCTTC	CASSIVPGTGYGYTF
TRBV7-3	-	TRBD1	TRBJ1-1	TGTGCCAGCAGCTCGCAGGGGGTTGGCACTGAAGCTTTCTTT	CASSSQGVGTEAFF
TRBV7-3	once	-	TRBJ2-3	TGTGCCAGCAGCATTACGTCGGCGGGCACAGATACGCAGTATTTT	CASSITSAGTDTQYF
TRBV5-1	-	-	TRBJ1-1	TGCGCCAGCAGGACTTCACAGGGATCCACTGAAGCTTTCTTT	CASRTSQGSTEAFF
TRBV2	once	TRBD2	TRBJ2-1	TGTGCCAGCAGTGAATCTAGCGGGGGCAATGAGCAGTTCTTC	CASSESSGGNEQFF
TRBV6-1	-	TRBD1	TRBJ1-4	TGTGCCAGCAGACGAGACAGGGGTTTTGAAAAACTGTTTTTT	CASRRDRGFEKLFF
TRBV6-6	-	-	TRBJ1-1	TGTGCCAGCGTAACCGCAGGGTCCAGGACTGAAGCTTTCTTT	CASVTAGSRTEAFF
TRBV14	-	-	TRBJ2-5	TGTGCCAGCAGCTTTCGACAGGAGACCCAGTACTTC	CASSFRQETQYF
TRBV30	-	-	TRBJ2-6	TGTGCCCGGCAGCAGCGAGGGTTAGGGGCCAACGTCCTGACTTTC	CARQQRGLGANVLTF
TRBV10-3	-	TRBD1	TRBJ2-4	TGTGCCATCAGTTTGGGGGCAGGGGGTACCAAAAACATTCAGTACTTC	CAISLGAGGTKNIQYF
TRBV19	-	TRBD1	TRBJ1-2	TGTGCCAGTAGTACCACCGGGACAGGGGTCTATGGCTACACCTTC	CASSTTGTGVYGYTF
TRBV30	few	-	TRBJ1-5	TGTGCCTGGAGTGTGCAGGTAGGGAGCAATCAGCCCCAGCATTTT	CAWSVQVGSNQPQHF
TRBV6-6	few	TRBD1	TRBJ1-2	TGTGCCAGCAGTCGGCCCGGACAGGGGGACTATGGCTACACCTTC	CASSRPGQGDYGYTF
TRBV7-8	-	TRBD1	TRBJ1-6	TGTGCCAGCAGCTCGGGACAGGGGGATTCACCCCTCCACTTT	CASSSGQGDSPLHF
TRBV7-2	-	-	TRBJ1-2	TGTGCCGCTACTAGGGACTATGGCTACACCTTC	CAATRDYGYTF
TRBV2	-	-	TRBJ2-7	TGTGCCAGCAGTGTGACGGCTAAGGAGCAGTACTTC	CASSVTAKEQYF
TRBV30	-	-	TRBJ1-5	TGTGCCTGGAGTGGTCAGAATCAGCCCCAGCATTTT	CAWSGQNQPQHF
TRBV6-1	-	-	TRBJ2-5	TGTGCCAGCAGGTCCCGCGTGGCAGGTGATATTCGGTACTTC	CASRSRVAGDIRYF
TRBV18	-	-	TRBJ1-4	TGTGCCAGCTCACCTTCTTCGCTTTCAACTAATGAAAAACTGTTTTTT	CASSPSSLSTNEKLFF
TRBV19	few	TRBD1	TRBJ1-5	TGTGCCACTTCCGGGGGACAGGGGGCAGGAAGCAATCAGCCCCAGCATTTT	CATSGGQGAGSNQPQHF
TRBV11-2	once	TRBD2	TRBJ2-1	TGTGCCAGCAGCTTAGGTGGCGCGGGGGAAGCATACAATGAGCAGTTCTTC	CASSLGGAGEAYNEQFF
TRBV5-4	-	TRBD1	TRBJ1-6	TGTGCCAGCAGCTGGGGACAGGGTAATTCACCCCTCCACTTT	CASSWGQGNSPLHF